These 5 T cell receptor beta chains were all obtained from the same sample, sequenced in a study of radiation and T cells in renal cell carcinoma. Clones were read by immunoSEQ multiplex PCR, and TCRdb kept only the in-frame ones, dropping some. The sample has some 150,000 clones, about nine tenths seen once. Time point here: blood 2 weeks post-SBRT. As to treatment: 15 Gy SBRT to primary tumor, nephrectomy 4 weeks later. The sequencing used blood, collected from a patient whose treatment included radiotherapy and nephrectomy. These receptors all come from a woman aged 45-60 years with renal cell carcinoma.

This clone was observed a single time. V gene TRBV19 combines with J gene TRBJ1-5; 10 bases match TRBD1. The CDR3 extends over 18 amino acids. Germline CDR1 and CDR2: LNHDA and SQIVND (reference sequence). J lost 0 bases, V lost 5 bases, and 10 bases had no gene match. The CDR3 bases are TGTGCCAGTAGTTGGGACACCGGGACAGGGGTTAGCAATCAGCCCCAGCATTTT. This encodes CASSWDTGTGVSNQPQHF.

The chain recombines TRBV5-6 with TRBJ2-1; the D gene could be TRBD1 or TRBD2 (5 bases each). Trimming took off 1 base at V and 8 bases at J, with 16 bases between the two ends. CDR3 length: 15 residues. The V gene's germline CDR1 is SGHDT and CDR2 YYEEEE. Here the CDR3 reads CASSLWSGSSHEQFF. The CDR3 DNA reads TGTGCCAGCAGCTTGTGGTCAGGGAGTTCCCATGAGCAGTTCTTC.

The CDR3 loop is CASSARRTGELFF. The CDR3 region has the DNA TGTGCCAGCAGCGCCCGTAGGACCGGGGAGCTGTTTTTT. This rearrangement joins TRBV11-3 to TRBJ2-2; no clear D gene. Deletions cut 5 bases from V and 5 bases from J, with 9 bases between. There are 13 residues in the CDR3. Germline V gene lookup returns CDR1 SGHNT and CDR2 YENEEA.

This chain connects TRBV5-4 to TRBJ2-1, with TRBD1 matching 7 bases. Trimming cost V 0 bases and J 5 bases; bases outside gene matches: 8. The CDR3 is made up of 16 amino acids. Germline CDR1 is SGHNT and CDR2 is YYREEE (reference sequence). CDR3 DNA sequence: TGTGCCAGCAGCTTGGCAGGGACAGACCTAAACAATGAGCAGTTCTTC. Encoded protein: CASSLAGTDLNNEQFF.

The gene calls are TRBV14 and TRBJ2-7; D is unclear. CDR1 is SGHDN and CDR2 is FVKESK in the germline V gene. V lost 4 bases and J 5 bases, leaving 15 bases between the germline ends. The CDR3 length is 14 residues. The CDR3 region is CASSPKPGSHEQYF. The CDR3 DNA is TGTGCCAGCAGCCCCAAACCTGGGTCCCACGAGCAGTACTTC.